This T cell receptor (beta chain) came from a study of T cell repertoires in cytomegalovirus infection. On the study more broadly: Both a matching HLA type and CMV infection were indicated by public TCR beta signatures. Broader study findings: Clonotype analysis showed dominance of the ex vivo response by HLA-C-restricted CMV-specific TCR beta clonotypes.

TCRdb itself ran the reads through MiXCR, one entry per CDR3 protein. The repertoire consists of some 940,000 distinct CDR3 sequences, with under 40% occurring once and the leading ten covering roughly an eighth. This CDR3 contains 16 residues. Trimming pared 2 bases from V and 3 bases from J, leaving 14 bases between. Germline CDR1 SGHTA, CDR2 FQGTGA. Worth noting for this clonotype: Its antigen remains unknown.

The source was cultured CD8+ T cells from PBMCs, collected from culture after CMV antigen stimulation. The origin of this receptor is a human donor in good health (CMV status not recorded). Some clones in this sample may be carry-over from other donors' samples. V is TRBV7-3 and J is TRBJ2-1, with D tentatively TRBD2 (7 bases). CDR3 region: CASSLEGGTYYNEQFF. DNA for the CDR3: TGTGCCAGCAGCTTAGAGGGGGGGACATACTACAATGAGCAGTTCTTC.